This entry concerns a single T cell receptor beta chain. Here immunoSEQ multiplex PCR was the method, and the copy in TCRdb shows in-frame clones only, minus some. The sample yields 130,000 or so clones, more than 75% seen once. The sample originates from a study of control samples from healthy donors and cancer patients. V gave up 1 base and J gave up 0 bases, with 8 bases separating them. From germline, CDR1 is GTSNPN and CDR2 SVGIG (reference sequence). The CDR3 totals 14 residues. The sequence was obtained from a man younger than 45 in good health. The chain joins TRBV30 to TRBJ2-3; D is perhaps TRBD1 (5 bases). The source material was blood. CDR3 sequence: CAWSGGLSTDTQYF. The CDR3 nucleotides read TGTGCCTGGAGTGGGGGCCTTAGCACAGATACGCAGTATTTT.